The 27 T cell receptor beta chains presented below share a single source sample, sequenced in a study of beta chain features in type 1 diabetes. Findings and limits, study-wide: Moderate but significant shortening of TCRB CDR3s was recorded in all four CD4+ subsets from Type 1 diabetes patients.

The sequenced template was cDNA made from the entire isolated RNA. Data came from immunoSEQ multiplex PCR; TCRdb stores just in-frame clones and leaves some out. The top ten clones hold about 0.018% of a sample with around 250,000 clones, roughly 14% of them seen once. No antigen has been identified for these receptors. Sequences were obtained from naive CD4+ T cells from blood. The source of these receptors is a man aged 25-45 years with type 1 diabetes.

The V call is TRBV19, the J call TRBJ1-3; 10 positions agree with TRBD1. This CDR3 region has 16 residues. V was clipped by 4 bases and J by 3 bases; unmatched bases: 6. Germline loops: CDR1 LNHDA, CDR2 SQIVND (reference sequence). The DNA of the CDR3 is TGTGCCAGTAGTACCAGGGACAGGGGAGGTGGAAACACCATATATTTT. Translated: CASSTRDRGGGNTIYF.

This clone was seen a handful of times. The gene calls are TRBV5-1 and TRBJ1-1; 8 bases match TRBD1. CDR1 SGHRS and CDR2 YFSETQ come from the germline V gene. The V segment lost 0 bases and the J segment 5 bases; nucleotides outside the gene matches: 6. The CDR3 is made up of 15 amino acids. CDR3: CASSLVTGGATEAFF. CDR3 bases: TGCGCCAGCAGCTTGGTTACAGGGGGAGCAACTGAAGCTTTCTTT. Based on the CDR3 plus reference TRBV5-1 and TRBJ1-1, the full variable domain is KAGVTQTPRYLIKTRGQQVTLSCSPISGHRSVSWYQQTPGQGLQFLFEYFSETQRNKGNFPGRFSGRQFSNSRSEMNVSTLELGDSALYLCASSLVTGGATEAFFGQGTRLTVV.

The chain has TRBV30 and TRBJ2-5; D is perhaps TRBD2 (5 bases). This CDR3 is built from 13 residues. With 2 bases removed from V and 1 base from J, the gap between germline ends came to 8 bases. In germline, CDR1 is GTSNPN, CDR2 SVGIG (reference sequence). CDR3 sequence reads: CAWSRRGQETQYF. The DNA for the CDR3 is TGTGCCTGGAGTCGACGGGGCCAAGAGACCCAGTACTTC.

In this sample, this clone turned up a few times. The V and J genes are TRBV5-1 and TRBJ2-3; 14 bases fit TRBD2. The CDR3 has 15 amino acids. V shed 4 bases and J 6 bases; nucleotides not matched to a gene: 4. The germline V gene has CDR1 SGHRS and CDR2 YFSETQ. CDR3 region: CASSGTSGGWDTQYF. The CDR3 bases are TGCGCCAGCAGCGGGACTAGCGGGGGATGGGATACGCAGTATTTT.

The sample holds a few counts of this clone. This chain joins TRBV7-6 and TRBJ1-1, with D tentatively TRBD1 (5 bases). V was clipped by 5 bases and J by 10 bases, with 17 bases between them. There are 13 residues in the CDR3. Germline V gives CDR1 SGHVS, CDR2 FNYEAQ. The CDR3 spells CASSQRGRGGAFF. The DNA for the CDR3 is TGTGCCAGCAGCCAACGGGGGAGGGGAGGAGCTTTCTTT.

CDR3 loop: CASSPAQGGYEQYF. CDR3 nucleotide sequence: TGTGCCAGCTCACCAGCGCAGGGGGGCTACGAGCAGTACTTC. The chain recombines TRBV18 with TRBJ2-7, with a tentative D call TRBD1 (7 bases). The CDR3 contains 14 residues. V lost 2 bases, J lost 3 bases, and 11 bases lay in between. The germline gives CDR1 KGHSH, CDR2 LQKENI.

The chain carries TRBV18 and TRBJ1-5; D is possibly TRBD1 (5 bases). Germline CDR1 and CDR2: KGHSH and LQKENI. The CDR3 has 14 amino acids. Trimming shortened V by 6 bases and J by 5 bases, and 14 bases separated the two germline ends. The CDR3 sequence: CASSSAGSHQPQHF. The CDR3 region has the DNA TGTGCCAGCTCCTCGGCAGGGTCCCATCAGCCCCAGCATTTT.

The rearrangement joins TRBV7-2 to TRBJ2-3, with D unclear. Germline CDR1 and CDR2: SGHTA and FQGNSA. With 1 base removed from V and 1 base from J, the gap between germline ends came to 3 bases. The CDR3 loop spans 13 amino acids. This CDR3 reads CASSLVGTDTQYF. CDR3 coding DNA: TGTGCCAGCAGCTTAGTAGGCACAGATACGCAGTATTTT.

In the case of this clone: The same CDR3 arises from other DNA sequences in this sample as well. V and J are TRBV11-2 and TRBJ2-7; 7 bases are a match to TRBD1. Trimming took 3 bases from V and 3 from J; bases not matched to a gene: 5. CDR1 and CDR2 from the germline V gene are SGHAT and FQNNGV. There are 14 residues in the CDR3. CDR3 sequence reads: CASSFRDSYYEQYF. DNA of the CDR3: TGTGCCAGCAGCTTCCGGGACAGTTACTACGAGCAGTACTTC.

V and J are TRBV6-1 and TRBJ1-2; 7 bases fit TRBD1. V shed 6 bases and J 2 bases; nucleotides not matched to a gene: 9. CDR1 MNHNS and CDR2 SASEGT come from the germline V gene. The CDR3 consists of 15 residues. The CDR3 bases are TGTGCCAGCAGCCCGGGGACAGAAAGGAACTATGGCTACACCTTC. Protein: CASSPGTERNYGYTF.

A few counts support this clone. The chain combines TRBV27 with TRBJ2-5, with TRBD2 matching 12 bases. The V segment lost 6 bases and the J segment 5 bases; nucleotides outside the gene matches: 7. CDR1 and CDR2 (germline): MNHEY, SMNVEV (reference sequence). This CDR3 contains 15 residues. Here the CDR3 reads CASRDLAGGYETQYF. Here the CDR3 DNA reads TGTGCCAGCAGAGACCTAGCGGGAGGGTACGAGACCCAGTACTTC.

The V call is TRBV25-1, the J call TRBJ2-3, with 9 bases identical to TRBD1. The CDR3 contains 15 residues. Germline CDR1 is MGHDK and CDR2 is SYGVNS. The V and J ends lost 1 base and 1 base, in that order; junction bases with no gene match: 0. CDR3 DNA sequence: TGTGCCAGCAGTGAATGGACAGGGGGCACAGATACGCAGTATTTT. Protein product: CASSEWTGGTDTQYF.

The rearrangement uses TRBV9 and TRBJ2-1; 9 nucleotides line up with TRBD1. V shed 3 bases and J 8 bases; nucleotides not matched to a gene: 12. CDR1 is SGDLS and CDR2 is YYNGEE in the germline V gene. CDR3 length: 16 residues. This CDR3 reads CASSGGGTGYLDEQFF. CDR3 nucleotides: TGTGCCAGCAGCGGTGGCGGGACAGGGTACCTGGATGAGCAGTTCTTC.

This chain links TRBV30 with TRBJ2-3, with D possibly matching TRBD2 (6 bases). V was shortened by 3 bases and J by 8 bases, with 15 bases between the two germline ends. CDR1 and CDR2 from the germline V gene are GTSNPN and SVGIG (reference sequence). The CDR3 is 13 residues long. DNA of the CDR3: TGTGCCTGGAGCCCAGGAGGGCCAGGTACGCAGTATTTT. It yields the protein CAWSPGGPGTQYF.

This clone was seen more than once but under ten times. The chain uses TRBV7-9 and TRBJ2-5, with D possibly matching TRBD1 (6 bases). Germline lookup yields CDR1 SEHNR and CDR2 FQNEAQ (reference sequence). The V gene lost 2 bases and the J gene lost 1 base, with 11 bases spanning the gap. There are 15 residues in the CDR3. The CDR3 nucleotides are TGTGCCAGCAGCTTAAGGACAGACGCCCAAGAGACCCAGTACTTC. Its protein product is CASSLRTDAQETQYF.

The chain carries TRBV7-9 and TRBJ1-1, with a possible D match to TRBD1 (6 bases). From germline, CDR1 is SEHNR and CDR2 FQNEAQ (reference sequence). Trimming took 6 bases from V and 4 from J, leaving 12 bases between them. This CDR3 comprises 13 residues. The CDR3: CASRGRGGTEAFF. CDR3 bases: TGTGCCAGCAGAGGGAGGGGGGGCACTGAAGCTTTCTTT. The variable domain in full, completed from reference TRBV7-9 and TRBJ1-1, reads DTGVSQNPRHKITKRGQNVTFRCDPISEHNRLYWYRQTLGQGPEFLTYFQNEAQLEKSRLLSDRFSAERPKGSFSTLEIQRTEQGDSAMYLCASRGRGGTEAFFGQGTRLTVV.

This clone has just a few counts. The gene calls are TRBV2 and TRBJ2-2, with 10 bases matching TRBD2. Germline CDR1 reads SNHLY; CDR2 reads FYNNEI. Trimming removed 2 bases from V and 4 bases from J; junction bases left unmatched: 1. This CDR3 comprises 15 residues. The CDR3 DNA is TGTGCCAGCAGTGAACTAGCGGGGGTCACCGGGGAGCTGTTTTTT. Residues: CASSELAGVTGELFF. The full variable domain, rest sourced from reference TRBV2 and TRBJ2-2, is EPEVTQTPSHQVTQMGQEVILRCVPISNHLYFYWYRQILGQKVEFLVSFYNNEISEKSEIFDDQFSVERPDGSNFTLKIRSTKLEDSAMYFCASSELAGVTGELFFGEGSRLTVL.

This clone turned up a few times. The CDR3 reads CASSLLRSGANVLTF. The CDR3 DNA follows: TGCGCCAGCAGCCTACTGCGCTCTGGGGCCAACGTCCTGACTTTC. This chain links TRBV5-1 with TRBJ2-6; D remains unclear. CDR1 SGHRS and CDR2 YFSETQ come from the germline V gene. V lost 4 bases and J lost 0, with 8 bases in between. The CDR3 has 15 amino acids.

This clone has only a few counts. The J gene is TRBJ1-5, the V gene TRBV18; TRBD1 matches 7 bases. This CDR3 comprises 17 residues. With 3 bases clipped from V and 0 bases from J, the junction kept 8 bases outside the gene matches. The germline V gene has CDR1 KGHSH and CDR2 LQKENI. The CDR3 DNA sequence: TGTGCCAGCTCACCCAGGGGCAGGGGGTATAGCAATCAGCCCCAGCATTTT. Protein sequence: CASSPRGRGYSNQPQHF. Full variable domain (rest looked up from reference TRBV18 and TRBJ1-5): NAGVMQNPRHLVRRRGQEARLRCSPMKGHSHVYWYRQLPEEGLKFMVYLQKENIIDESGMPKERFSAEFPKEGPSILRIQQVVRGDSAAYFCASSPRGRGYSNQPQHFGDGTRLSIL.

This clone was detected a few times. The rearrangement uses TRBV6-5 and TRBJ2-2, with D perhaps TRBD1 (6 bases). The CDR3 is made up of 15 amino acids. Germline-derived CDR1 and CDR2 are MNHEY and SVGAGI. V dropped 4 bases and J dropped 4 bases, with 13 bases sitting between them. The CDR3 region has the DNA TGTGCCAGCAGTTCGGCAGGGGCTGGCACCGGGGAGCTGTTTTTT. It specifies CASSSAGAGTGELFF.

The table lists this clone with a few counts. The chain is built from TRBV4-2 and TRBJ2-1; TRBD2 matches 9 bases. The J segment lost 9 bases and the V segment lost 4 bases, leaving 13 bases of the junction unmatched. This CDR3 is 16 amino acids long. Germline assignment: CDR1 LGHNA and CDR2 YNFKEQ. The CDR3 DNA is TGTGCCAGCAGCCTCCCGACCGCGGGGGGGCCTAGTGAGCAGTTCTTC. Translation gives CASSLPTAGGPSEQFF.

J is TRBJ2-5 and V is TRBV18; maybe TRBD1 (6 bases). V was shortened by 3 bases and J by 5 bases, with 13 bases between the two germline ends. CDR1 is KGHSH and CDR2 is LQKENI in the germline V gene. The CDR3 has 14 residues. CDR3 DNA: TGTGCCAGCTCACCTTCCGGGACAAAGGAGACCCAGTACTTC. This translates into CASSPSGTKETQYF.

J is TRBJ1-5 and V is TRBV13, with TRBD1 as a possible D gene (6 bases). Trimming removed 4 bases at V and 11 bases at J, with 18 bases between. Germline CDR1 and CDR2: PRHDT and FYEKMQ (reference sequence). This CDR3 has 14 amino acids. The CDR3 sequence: CASSSSDIPGAQHF. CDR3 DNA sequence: TGTGCCAGCAGCTCGTCAGACATCCCAGGGGCCCAGCATTTT.

The CDR3 DNA follows: TGCAGCGGGGACAGGCAAATGAACACTGAAGCTTTCTTT. Amino acid sequence: CSGDRQMNTEAFF. The V call is TRBV29-1, the J call TRBJ1-1, with 8 bases identical to TRBD1. Trimming removed 7 bases from V and 0 bases from J; junction bases left unmatched: 4. The CDR3 spans 13 residues. The germline V gene encodes CDR1 SQVTM and CDR2 ANQGSEA.

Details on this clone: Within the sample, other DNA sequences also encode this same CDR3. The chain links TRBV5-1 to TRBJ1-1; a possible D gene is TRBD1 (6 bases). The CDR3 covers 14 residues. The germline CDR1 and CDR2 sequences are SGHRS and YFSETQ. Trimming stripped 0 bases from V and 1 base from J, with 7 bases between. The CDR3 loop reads CASSLDRANTEAFF. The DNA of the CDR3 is TGCGCCAGCAGCTTGGACAGGGCGAACACTGAAGCTTTCTTT.

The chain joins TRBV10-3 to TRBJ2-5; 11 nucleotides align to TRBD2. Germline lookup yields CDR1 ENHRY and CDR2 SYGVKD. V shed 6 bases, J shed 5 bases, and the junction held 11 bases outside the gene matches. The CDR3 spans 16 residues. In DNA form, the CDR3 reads TGTGCCATCAGCCGCGCGCTAGCGGGGGGTGAGGAGACCCAGTACTTC. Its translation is CAISRALAGGEETQYF.

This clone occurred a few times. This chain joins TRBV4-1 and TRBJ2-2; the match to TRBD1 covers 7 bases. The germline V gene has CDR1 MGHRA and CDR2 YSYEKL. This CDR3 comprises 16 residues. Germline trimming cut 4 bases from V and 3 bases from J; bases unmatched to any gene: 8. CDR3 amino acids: CASSLDRGLDTGELFF. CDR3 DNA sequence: TGCGCCAGCAGCCTAGATAGGGGGCTAGACACCGGGGAGCTGTTTTTT.